The next 26 T cell receptor beta chains were all read from a single sample in a study of graft-versus-host responses after intestinal transplantation. Sequencing used immunoSEQ multiplex PCR; TCRdb keeps in-frame clones, though not all of them. The sample contains 6,500 to 7,500 clones, just under 25% of which appear only once. Material: alloreactive CD4+ T cells from a mixed lymphocyte reaction culture, obtained before transplantation. Noted subset: CFSE-low proliferating T cells sorted from roughly 6-day pre-transplant mixed lymphocyte reaction (GvH or HvG direction). The origin of the receptors is a human patient who was an organ donor for intestinal transplantation.

This clone was seen a few times. The chain links TRBV11-2 to TRBJ2-3; maybe TRBD1 (6 bases). Germline assignment: CDR1 SGHAT and CDR2 FQNNGV. The CDR3 contains 14 residues. V gave up 5 bases and J gave up 1 base, with 10 bases separating them. The CDR3: CASSPRQGTDTQYF. CDR3 DNA sequence: TGTGCCAGCAGCCCTAGACAGGGCACAGATACGCAGTATTTT.

This clone was observed a few times. V usage is TRBV5-6 and J usage is TRBJ2-5; D is perhaps TRBD2 (6 bases). The CDR3 has 15 residues. V lost 4 bases and J 1 base, leaving 14 bases between the germline ends. Germline-derived CDR1 and CDR2 are SGHDT and YYEEEE. The chain's CDR3 is CASSLGGPPQETQYF. In DNA, the CDR3 is TGTGCCAGCAGCCTAGGAGGGCCCCCCCAAGAGACCCAGTACTTC.

The V and J genes are TRBV6-1 and TRBJ1-1; D is unresolved. The V gene's germline CDR1 is MNHNS and CDR2 SASEGT. The CDR3 consists of 13 residues. V was clipped by 5 bases and J by 2 bases, with 9 bases between them. CDR3 coding DNA: TGTGCCAGCAGTAACCTCGCTAACACTGAAGCTTTCTTT. Translated: CASSNLANTEAFF.

This clone was counted between two and nine times. This rearrangement joins TRBV7-2 to TRBJ2-5, with TRBD2 identical over 7 bases. There are 14 residues in the CDR3. Trimming took 0 bases from V and 2 from J; bases not matched to a gene: 0. Germline CDR1 is SGHTA and CDR2 is FQGNSA. CDR3 in amino acids: CASSLASGQETQYF. The CDR3 nucleotides read TGTGCCAGCAGCTTAGCTAGCGGGCAAGAGACCCAGTACTTC.

This chain links TRBV6-5 with TRBJ2-1; D unclear. V was shortened by 7 bases and J by 0 bases, with 10 bases between the two germline ends. CDR1 and CDR2 (germline): MNHEY, SVGAGI. The CDR3 loop spans 14 amino acids. The CDR3 loop is CASKSVYSYNEQFF. CDR3 coding DNA: TGTGCCAGCAAGTCGGTTTACTCCTACAATGAGCAGTTCTTC.

This clone is labeled medium-sized. The chain recombines TRBV5-4 with TRBJ1-2; D not resolved. CDR1 and CDR2 (germline): SGHNT, YYREEE (reference sequence). V gave up 0 bases and J gave up 6 bases, with 9 bases separating them. The CDR3 length is 13 residues. CDR3 in amino acids: CASSLGVGNGYTF. The CDR3 nucleotides read TGTGCCAGCAGCTTGGGGGTAGGGAATGGCTACACCTTC.

Comments on this clone: A much more abundant neighbour one base away suggests this may be a read error. Here the CDR3 omits its conserved ending phenylalanine or tryptophan, so a read error is the likely source. The V and J genes are TRBV6-5 and TRBJ2-7, with 13 bases identical to TRBD2. The germline CDR1 and CDR2 sequences are MNHEY and SVGAGI. There are 15 residues in the CDR3. J was trimmed by 6 bases and V by 2 bases; bases with no gene match: 4. The CDR3 sequence is CASSYVGLAGREQYL. Written as DNA, the CDR3 is TGTGCCAGCAGTTACGTGGGACTAGCGGGGCGCGAGCAGTACCTC.

This clone was found a few times. The chain carries TRBV7-8 and TRBJ1-5, with D possibly being TRBD1 (6 bases). Germline CDR1 SGHVS, CDR2 FQNEAQ. V lost 5 bases and J lost 7, with 18 bases in between. The CDR3 covers 15 residues. The CDR3 region is CASSPDRPGGQPQHF. The CDR3 DNA follows: TGTGCCAGCAGCCCGGACAGACCAGGAGGGCAGCCCCAGCATTTT.

This clone was counted between two and nine times. The chain carries TRBV6-4 and TRBJ2-3; 8 positions agree with TRBD2. CDR3 length equals 15 residues. With 2 bases clipped from V and 2 bases from J, the junction kept 3 bases outside the gene matches. Germline-derived CDR1 and CDR2 are MRHNA and SNTAGT. The CDR3 is CASSDSGSPTDTQYF. CDR3 sequence (DNA): TGTGCCAGCAGTGACAGCGGGAGCCCCACAGATACGCAGTATTTT.

V gene TRBV6-5 combines with J gene TRBJ1-2; a weak D match, TRBD1 (6 bases). V dropped 2 bases and J dropped 4 bases, with 14 bases sitting between them. The CDR3 has 15 residues. The germline V gene has CDR1 MNHEY and CDR2 SVGAGI. The CDR3 bases are TGTGCCAGCAGTTACCAAGGACAGTTTGTCTATGGCTACACCTTC. Translated: CASSYQGQFVYGYTF.

A few counts support this clone. The rearrangement uses TRBV5-6 and TRBJ1-6, with 9 bases identical to TRBD1. This CDR3 has 16 residues. The germline V gene encodes CDR1 SGHDT and CDR2 YYEEEE. Germline trimming cut 4 bases from V and 3 bases from J; bases unmatched to any gene: 5. The CDR3 bases are TGTGCCAGCAGCCTGGGGACAGGGATCTATAATTCACCCCTCCACTTT. Translating gives CASSLGTGIYNSPLHF.

This clone was recorded a few times. The chain is built from TRBV9 and TRBJ1-6, with D possibly being TRBD1 (5 bases). V was cut by 3 bases and J by 7 bases, with 14 bases left in between. The CDR3 runs to 15 residues. From germline, CDR1 is SGDLS and CDR2 YYNGEE. For the CDR3, the DNA is TGTGCCAGCAGCGCCCAGACAGAGCTAAATTCACCCCTCCACTTT. Translating gives CASSAQTELNSPLHF.

This clone was observed a handful of times. The chain carries TRBV27 and TRBJ2-1; either TRBD1 or TRBD2 may fit D (6 bases each). Between the trimmed V and J ends, which lost 5 bases and 2 bases, there was a span of 16 bases. Germline CDR1 MNHEY, CDR2 SMNVEV (reference sequence). The CDR3 runs 16 residues. The CDR3 protein is CASSPVRGGTYNEQFF. As DNA, the CDR3 is TGTGCCAGCAGTCCAGTCAGGGGAGGCACCTACAATGAGCAGTTCTTC.

This clone appeared a few times. V and J are TRBV28 and TRBJ2-7; D is undetermined. Germline loops: CDR1 MDHEN, CDR2 SYDVKM. V gave up 6 bases and J gave up 2 bases, with 14 bases separating them. This CDR3 has 14 residues. CDR3 DNA sequence: TGTGCCAGCAGCCCCGGGCCCCGACCCTACGAGCAGTACTTC. Protein sequence: CASSPGPRPYEQYF.

This chain links TRBV4-1 with TRBJ2-1, with 9 bases fitting TRBD2. CDR3 size: 15 residues. Looked up from germline, CDR1 is MGHRA and CDR2 is YSYEKL. J was trimmed by 0 bases and V by 3 bases; bases with no gene match: 0. The CDR3 is CASSHSGGSYNEQFF. The CDR3, as DNA: TGCGCCAGCAGCCATAGCGGGGGCTCCTACAATGAGCAGTTCTTC.

This clone occurred a few times. The chain has TRBV18 and TRBJ1-2, with D possibly matching TRBD1 (6 bases). The V and J ends lost 3 bases and 0 bases respectively, with 17 bases between them. From germline, CDR1 is KGHSH and CDR2 LQKENI. The CDR3 has 17 residues. The CDR3 loop is CASSPPQGPHTNYGYTF. In nucleotides, the CDR3 is TGTGCCAGCTCACCCCCGCAGGGGCCCCACACTAACTATGGCTACACCTTC.

J is TRBJ2-1 and V is TRBV6-1, with TRBD2 matching 7 bases. The CDR3 runs 17 residues. V trimming: 1 base; J trimming: 3 bases; junction bases outside the gene matches: 9. Germline V CDR1 and CDR2: MNHNS, SASEGT. The CDR3 protein is CASSEGLLAALYNEQFF. DNA of the CDR3: TGTGCCAGCAGTGAAGGCCTCCTAGCGGCACTCTACAATGAGCAGTTCTTC.

This clone appeared a few times. The chain employs TRBV5-1 and TRBJ2-7; 9 bases are a match to TRBD1. Germline V gene sequence: CDR1 SGHRS, CDR2 YFSETQ. V gave up 6 bases and J gave up 2 bases; unmatched junction bases: 9. The CDR3 contains 15 residues. Here the CDR3 reads CASNNGTGPTYEQYF. In nucleotides, the CDR3 is TGCGCCAGCAACAACGGGACAGGGCCAACCTACGAGCAGTACTTC.

In this sample, this clone turned up a few times. J is TRBJ2-2 and V is TRBV7-6, with D possibly TRBD2 on 6 matching bases. Per germline, CDR1 SGHVS and CDR2 FNYEAQ. This CDR3 region has 14 residues. The germline V and J ends were trimmed by 3 bases and 2 bases, with 7 bases remaining between them. CDR3 in amino acids: CASSLGLNTGELFF. CDR3 DNA sequence: TGTGCCAGCAGCTTGGGACTCAACACCGGGGAGCTGTTTTTT.

V and J are TRBV4-2 and TRBJ2-7, with 9 bases lining up with TRBD1. In germline, CDR1 is LGHNA, CDR2 YNFKEQ. This CDR3 is built from 16 residues. Trimming at V came to 9 bases and at J to 1 base, leaving 13 bases not matched to a gene. In DNA form, the CDR3 reads TGTGCCAGAAGCGCCTGGACAGGGGAAATATCCTACGAGCAGTACTTC. Its protein product is CARSAWTGEISYEQYF.

About this clone itself: This may come from a read error, since a much larger clone is one base off. The V call is TRBV4-1, the J call TRBJ2-1, with TRBD2 matching over 8 bases. V was clipped by 2 bases and J by 0 bases; unmatched bases: 6. Germline CDR1 reads MGHRA; CDR2 reads YSYEKL. The CDR3 is 17 residues long. The CDR3 sequence is CASSQLLAETSYNEQFF. CDR3 in DNA: TGCGCCAGCAGCCAATTACTAGCGGAAACCTCCTACAATGAGCAGTTCTTC.

The genes are TRBV6-5 and TRBJ2-2; 8 positions match TRBD1. V trimming: 5 bases; J trimming: 5 bases; junction bases outside the gene matches: 7. From germline, CDR1 is MNHEY and CDR2 SVGAGI. This CDR3 spans 15 amino acids. The CDR3 DNA follows: TGTGCCAGCAGTGGTCGACAGGGGAAGACCGGGGAGCTGTTTTTT. Protein product: CASSGRQGKTGELFF.

The chain links TRBV28 to TRBJ2-3, with 9 bases that match TRBD2. Per germline, CDR1 MDHEN and CDR2 SYDVKM. The CDR3 spans 14 residues. The J segment lost 3 bases and the V segment lost 2 bases, leaving 0 bases of the junction unmatched. CDR3 nucleotides: TGTGCCAGCAGTTTACTAGCGGGAACAGATACGCAGTATTTT. This encodes CASSLLAGTDTQYF.

Concerning this clone itself: This may come from a read error, since a much larger clone is one base off. The chain recombines TRBV29-1 with TRBJ2-2; TRBD2 agrees at 7 bases. After removal of 2 bases from V and 6 bases from J, the junction contained 0 bases not matched to a gene. The germline V gene encodes CDR1 SQVTM and CDR2 ANQGSEA. The length of the CDR3 is 12 residues. The CDR3 bases are TGCAGCGTTGAACGGGGGGCCGGGGAGCTGTTTTTT. Amino acids: CSVERGAGELFF.

This chain connects TRBV4-3 to TRBJ1-1; D ambiguous. This CDR3 comprises 15 residues. Looked up from germline, CDR1 is LGHNA and CDR2 is YSLEER. Trimming left V 0 bases short and J 5 bases short, with 13 bases between. CDR3 bases: TGCGCCAGCAGCCAAGAATCCAGCCGGGGAACTGAAGCTTTCTTT. Its translation is CASSQESSRGTEAFF.

The chain uses TRBV7-3 and TRBJ2-1; D gene uncertain. V was pared by 3 bases and J by 4 bases, with 7 bases between. CDR1 and CDR2 (germline): SGHTA, FQGTGA. This CDR3 is 13 amino acids long. CDR3: CASSFTLYNEQFF. CDR3 nucleotides: TGTGCCAGCAGCTTCACTCTATACAATGAGCAGTTCTTC. Looking up the rest from reference TRBV7-3 and TRBJ2-1 gives the full variable domain: GAGVSQTPSNKVTEKGKYVELRCDPISGHTALYWYRQSLGQGPEFLIYFQGTGAADDSGLPNDRFFAVRPEGSVSTLKIQRTERGDSAVYLCASSFTLYNEQFFGPGTRLTVL.